A single sample gave rise to the 26 T cell receptor beta chains below, sequenced in a study of blood T cell repertoires in COVID-19. Produced via immunoSEQ multiplex PCR; TCRdb's table is partial and in-frame only. The data contain 300,000 to 350,000 clones, roughly 91% of them singletons. Source material: PBMCs or T cells enriched from blood (not recorded which). The source of these receptors is a woman aged 25 to 39 who had recovered from COVID-19.

The rearrangement uses TRBV4-1 and TRBJ2-3; D unresolved. Germline values: CDR1 MGHRA, CDR2 YSYEKL. Trimming took off 0 bases at V and 4 bases at J, with 8 bases between the two ends. This CDR3 has 14 residues. In DNA, the CDR3 is TGCGCCAGCAGCCAAGAGGTGGCGGCAGATACGCAGTATTTT. Amino acids: CASSQEVAADTQYF.

The rearrangement uses TRBV9 and TRBJ2-6, with 9 bases matching TRBD2. Germline CDR1 is SGDLS and CDR2 is YYNGEE. V lost 3 bases to trimming and J lost 2 bases; unmatched junction nucleotides: 3. CDR3 size: 16 residues. CDR3: CASSGLAGPGANVLTF. The CDR3 region has the DNA TGTGCCAGCAGCGGCCTAGCGGGACCTGGGGCCAACGTCCTGACTTTC. The entire variable domain, with the rest obtained from reference TRBV9 and TRBJ2-6, is as follows: DSGVTQTPKHLITATGQRVTLRCSPRSGDLSVYWYQQSLDQGLQFLIQYYNGEERAKGNILERFSAQQFPDLHSELNLSSLELGDSALYFCASSGLAGPGANVLTFGAGSRLTVL.

Here the CDR3 DNA reads TGTGCCAGCGGCCCCGAAGCTGGAAACACCATATATTTT. This gives the protein CASGPEAGNTIYF. The chain combines TRBV18 with TRBJ1-3; D ambiguous. The germline V gene has CDR1 KGHSH and CDR2 LQKENI. V was cut by 8 bases and J by 2 bases, with 10 bases left in between. This CDR3 contains 13 residues.

The rearrangement joins TRBV5-1 to TRBJ1-2; the match to TRBD1 covers 11 bases. The CDR3 is 14 amino acids. Germline V gives CDR1 SGHRS, CDR2 YFSETQ. J was trimmed by 6 bases and V by 4 bases; bases with no gene match: 5. DNA for the CDR3: TGCGCCAGCAGCCCGGGACAGGGGGTTGATGGCTACACCTTC. This sequence encodes CASSPGQGVDGYTF.

The chain links TRBV9 to TRBJ2-7; 11 bases are a match to TRBD2. Trimming cost V 0 bases and J 7 bases; bases outside gene matches: 6. Germline CDR1 reads SGDLS; CDR2 reads YYNGEE. The CDR3 is made up of 15 amino acids. CDR3 in amino acids: CASSVGTSGGTEQYF. CDR3 in DNA: TGTGCCAGCAGCGTAGGAACTAGCGGGGGCACGGAGCAGTACTTC.

This clone was counted a single time. This chain uses TRBV20-1 with TRBJ1-1; D remains unclear. Trimming pared 8 bases from V and 3 bases from J, leaving 10 bases between. This CDR3 region has 11 residues. Germline CDR1 reads DFQATT; CDR2 reads SNEGSKA (reference sequence). The CDR3 reads CSPRRYTEAFF. CDR3 coding DNA: TGCAGTCCCCGTCGGTACACTGAAGCTTTCTTT.

The chain employs TRBV19 and TRBJ2-7; 12 bases match TRBD1. V lost 10 bases, J lost 4 bases, and 8 bases stayed unmatched. Germline V gene data show CDR1 as LNHDA and CDR2 as SQIVND (reference sequence). CDR3 length equals 14 residues. The CDR3 sequence is CATSGTGGAYEQYF. The CDR3 DNA sequence: TGTGCCACCTCTGGGACAGGGGGCGCGTACGAGCAGTACTTC.

The rearrangement links TRBV7-2 to TRBJ1-4; D unclear. Germline CDR1 reads SGHTA; CDR2 reads FQGNSA. The CDR3 loop spans 14 amino acids. Trimming left V 1 base short and J 8 bases short, with 11 bases between. CDR3 nucleotides: TGTGCCAGCAGCTTAGATTACGGAGGAGAAAAACTGTTTTTT. Translating gives CASSLDYGGEKLFF.

The chain recombines TRBV5-4 with TRBJ1-6; TRBD1 matches 7 bases. The CDR3 runs to 14 residues. V was clipped by 4 bases and J by 8 bases; unmatched bases: 6. Germline-derived CDR1 and CDR2 are SGHNT and YYREEE (reference sequence). DNA for the CDR3: TGTGCCAGCAGCCTACCGGGACAGCATTCACCCCTCCACTTT. This codes for CASSLPGQHSPLHF.

The chain couples TRBV7-9 to TRBJ2-7, with TRBD2 identical over 8 bases. V was pared by 5 bases and J by 4 bases, with 19 bases of the junction left unmatched. The CDR3 contains 18 residues. Germline V lookup: CDR1 SEHNR, CDR2 FQNEAQ (reference sequence). CDR3 in amino acids: CASSQTRKTSEKSYEQYF. The CDR3 DNA follows: TGTGCCAGCAGCCAAACCCGTAAGACTAGCGAGAAATCGTACGAGCAGTACTTC.

The genes are TRBV29-1 and TRBJ1-1, with D possibly being TRBD1 (5 bases). CDR3 length: 13 amino acids. Per the germline V gene, CDR1 is SQVTM and CDR2 is ANQGSEA. V was trimmed by 6 bases and J by 4 bases, leaving 15 bases between them. The CDR3 here is CSVASGEGTEAFF. The CDR3 DNA follows: TGCAGCGTAGCCTCGGGGGAGGGCACTGAAGCTTTCTTT.

V usage is TRBV9 and J usage is TRBJ2-1; possible D gene TRBD2, 5 bases. The V end lost 3 bases, the J end lost 0 bases, and 16 bases lay between the germline ends. The CDR3 consists of 17 residues. Germline lookup yields CDR1 SGDLS and CDR2 YYNGEE. DNA of the CDR3: TGTGCCAGCAGCGCCCCCCGGGGTGGAGGCTCCTACAATGAGCAGTTCTTC. The encoded protein is CASSAPRGGGSYNEQFF.

The chain carries TRBV28 and TRBJ1-6, with a tentative D call TRBD1 (6 bases). The V gene's germline CDR1 is MDHEN and CDR2 SYDVKM. V was shortened by 5 bases and J by 8 bases, with 10 bases between the two germline ends. CDR3 length: 13 amino acids. CDR3 amino acids: CASSLRQDSPLHF. CDR3 sequence (DNA): TGTGCCAGCAGTCTACGACAGGATTCACCCCTCCACTTT.

A single count supports this clone. The chain employs TRBV5-1 and TRBJ1-3; D is possibly TRBD1 (5 bases). This CDR3 contains 14 residues. The V end lost 4 bases, the J end lost 0 bases, and 8 bases lay between the germline ends. Germline V gene lookup returns CDR1 SGHRS and CDR2 YFSETQ. This CDR3 is CASSTDSSGNTIYF. The CDR3 nucleotides are TGCGCCAGCAGCACAGACAGCTCTGGAAACACCATATATTTT. Full variable domain (remainder filled in from reference TRBV5-1 and TRBJ1-3): KAGVTQTPRYLIKTRGQQVTLSCSPISGHRSVSWYQQTPGQGLQFLFEYFSETQRNKGNFPGRFSGRQFSNSRSEMNVSTLELGDSALYLCASSTDSSGNTIYFGEGSWLTVV.

This clone was observed a handful of times. The CDR3 coding sequence is TGTGCCAGCAGCTTAGGTAGTTGGGGGACAGGGACTGAAGCTTTCTTT. This gives the protein CASSLGSWGTGTEAFF. The V gene is TRBV11-2, the J gene TRBJ1-1; TRBD1 aligns across 9 bases. Trimming at V came to 1 base and at J to 5 bases, leaving 8 bases not matched to a gene. Germline CDR1 is SGHAT and CDR2 is FQNNGV. This CDR3 spans 16 amino acids.

This clone was detected only a few times. This rearrangement joins TRBV2 to TRBJ2-5; D possibly corresponds to TRBD2 (5 bases). CDR3 length equals 12 residues. CDR1 is SNHLY and CDR2 is FYNNEI in the germline V gene. V gave up 8 bases and J gave up 5 bases, with 12 bases separating them. The CDR3 protein is CASFGGQETQYF. CDR3 in DNA: TGTGCCAGCTTTGGCGGGCAGGAGACCCAGTACTTC.

The J gene is TRBJ2-3, the V gene TRBV4-1; D unclear. V lost 1 base, J lost 0 bases, and 5 bases lay in between. In germline, CDR1 is MGHRA, CDR2 YSYEKL. CDR3 size: 14 residues. DNA for the CDR3: TGCGCCAGCAGCCAAGTATCTAGCACAGATACGCAGTATTTT. It codes for CASSQVSSTDTQYF.

The chain is built from TRBV28 and TRBJ1-1; 7 positions match TRBD1. The CDR3 totals 17 residues. J gave up 3 bases and V 3 bases, and 13 bases lay outside the gene matches. Looked up from germline, CDR1 is MDHEN and CDR2 is SYDVKM. This CDR3 is CASSFTYTGALDTEAFF. CDR3 bases: TGTGCCAGCAGTTTCACTTATACAGGGGCTCTGGACACTGAAGCTTTCTTT. Complete variable domain (other parts from reference TRBV28 and TRBJ1-1): DVKVTQSSRYLVKRTGEKVFLECVQDMDHENMFWYRQDPGLGLRLIYFSYDVKMKEKGDIPEGYSVSREKKERFSLILESASTNQTSMYLCASSFTYTGALDTEAFFGQGTRLTVV.

The V gene is TRBV4-3, the J gene TRBJ2-5, with 9 bases aligning to TRBD1. Trimming removed 3 bases from V and 3 bases from J; junction bases left unmatched: 5. The CDR3 loop spans 15 amino acids. From germline, CDR1 is LGHNA and CDR2 YSLEER. CDR3 region: CASSHGTGKEETQYF. The CDR3 DNA reads as TGCGCCAGCAGCCACGGGACAGGGAAAGAAGAGACCCAGTACTTC.

The V call is TRBV18, the J call TRBJ1-6, with D tentatively TRBD1 (6 bases). The CDR3 covers 18 residues. From germline, CDR1 is KGHSH and CDR2 LQKENI. Trimming left V 5 bases short and J 7 bases short, with 24 bases between. For the CDR3, the DNA is TGTGCCAGCTCATACAAATTCCACAGGGTGGTGAGGAATTCACCCCTCCACTTT. This translates into CASSYKFHRVVRNSPLHF.

The chain carries TRBV6-1 and TRBJ2-1; no reliable D call. V was clipped by 4 bases and J by 12 bases, with 25 bases between them. Germline lookup yields CDR1 MNHNS and CDR2 SASEGT. CDR3 length: 16 residues. CDR3 coding DNA: TGTGCCAGCAGTGCCCTTTTAATCCGGTCTATATTTGGGCAGTTCTTC. Translating gives CASSALLIRSIFGQFF.

The CDR3 coding sequence is TGTGCCAGCAGCTTAAGGGCAGGGAAAATCTACAATGAGCAGTTCTTC. The encoded protein is CASSLRAGKIYNEQFF. The rearrangement joins TRBV7-3 to TRBJ2-1, with D perhaps TRBD1 (5 bases). Germline CDR1 SGHTA, CDR2 FQGTGA. V shed 1 base and J shed 3 bases, with 13 bases lying between them. The CDR3 has 16 amino acids. The entire variable domain, with the rest obtained from reference TRBV7-3 and TRBJ2-1, is as follows: GAGVSQTPSNKVTEKGKYVELRCDPISGHTALYWYRQSLGQGPEFLIYFQGTGAADDSGLPNDRFFAVRPEGSVSTLKIQRTERGDSAVYLCASSLRAGKIYNEQFFGPGTRLTVL.

This clone was detected only once. This chain links TRBV28 with TRBJ2-5; 9 nucleotides match TRBD1. The trim removed 2 bases at V and 7 bases at J, leaving 11 bases unmatched. CDR3 length: 16 residues. Germline assignment: CDR1 MDHEN and CDR2 SYDVKM. The chain's CDR3 is CASSLREYRGQGTQYF. CDR3 coding DNA: TGTGCCAGCAGTTTAAGGGAATACAGGGGGCAGGGGACCCAGTACTTC.

The chain uses TRBV27 and TRBJ2-7, with D uncertain. The CDR3 is made up of 13 amino acids. Trimming took off 5 bases at V and 4 bases at J, with 12 bases between the two ends. Per the germline V gene, CDR1 is MNHEY and CDR2 is SMNVEV (reference sequence). CDR3 in amino acids: CASSPRLAYEQYF. The DNA of the CDR3 is TGTGCCAGCAGTCCTCGACTTGCTTACGAGCAGTACTTC.

The gene calls are TRBV4-3 and TRBJ2-7; TRBD1 matches 9 bases. Germline CDR1 LGHNA, CDR2 YSLEER. V lost 1 base, J lost 2 bases, and 3 bases stayed unmatched. CDR3 size: 15 residues. CDR3 sequence: CASSQGTGAPYEQYF. As DNA, the CDR3 is TGCGCCAGCAGCCAAGGGACAGGGGCCCCCTACGAGCAGTACTTC.

A note on this clone: Mismatch with germline at one junction end may stem from a read error. The chain links TRBV7-7 to TRBJ1-5, with 11 bases fitting TRBD1. Germline V lookup: CDR1 SSHAT, CDR2 FNYEAQ (reference sequence). This CDR3 is built from 17 residues. CDR3 sequence: CASSTRDRGIGNQPQHF. For the CDR3, the DNA is TGTGCTAGCAGCACTCGGGACAGGGGGATTGGCAATCAGCCCCAGCATTTT.